This paragraph reports one TCR beta chain. Alongside a J-beta primer mix, a sample-barcoded 5' primer served in a second PCR lasting about 7 to 11 cycles. One entry per CDR3 protein results from TCRdb running MiXCR on the 5' RACE reads. The profile covers some 940,000 distinct CDR3 sequences, with 25% to 35% appearing a single time and 9.5% to 13% taken by the ten largest. This sample stems from a study of blood T cells in healthy people across ages. Overall study context: When template switching was applied, about one barcoded beta molecule was captured per two T cells.

Germline-derived CDR1 and CDR2 are SGHRS and YFSETQ. Trimming removed 4 bases from V and 4 bases from J, with 11 bases in between. The CDR3 loop spans 14 amino acids. The same data also contributed to another study, on T cells of mothers and their children. That work states: Related mother-child pairs showed slightly, non-significantly higher overlap than unrelated pairs.

The TCR originated in a woman in her thirties or forties in good health. Material: blood. The chain recombines TRBV5-1 with TRBJ1-4; no definite D call. CDR3 DNA sequence: TGCGCCAGCAGCACGGTCAGGAGTAATGAAAAACTGTTTTTT. Its translation is CASSTVRSNEKLFF.